This T cell receptor beta chain came from a study of shared clonotypes between healthy human individuals (dated by TCRdb to 2020 to 2022). In the study overall: A couple of women and three men aged 18 to 49 years were included in the cohort. Leukapheresis yielded between about 0.85 and 10 billion PBMCs per donor. To estimate repertoire size and how much clonotypes are shared between individuals, the study performed deep sequencing of blood TCR repertoires from a handful of healthy adults. Libraries were prepared and TCR repertoires were sequenced by different laboratories using diverse techniques, in order to increase sequencing depth and limit assay-specific biases. For each donor, CD4 naive and CD4 memory were each given three plates, CD8 naive was given two plates, and CD8 memory was given one plate. Results and caveats for the whole study, not just this receptor: Because the study included a small number of donors, the genetic and exposure-history diversity represented was limited. Sampling was restricted to blood, and TCR repertoires in tissues likely differ from the TCR repertoires found in blood. About 5% of naive CD4, 3.5% of naive CD8, approximately 2.2% of memory CD4, and 0.4% of memory CD8 clonotypes were shared across several donors. Rarefaction of sorted-subset datasets indicated incomplete sequencing despite the large sequencing depth. Pairwise subsampling led to the expectation that sequencing depth would affect the degree of clonotype sharing among donors. Estimated clonotype richness was generally larger for naive than for memory subsets. Higher generation probabilities were observed for clonotypes shared by all four sorted-subset donors than for non-shared clonotypes.

Notes on this clone: Its antigen target is currently unknown. No much larger clonotype is one base removed from it; base qualities were not supplied.

Using the deep immunoSEQ assay, TCR CDR3 regions were amplified from genomic DNA by multiplex PCR. Genomic DNA extracted from each cell subset was distributed evenly over all wells of several immunoSEQ 96-well plates, and each plate served as one replicate. Each replicate PCR for sorted subsets received about 200 ng genomic DNA, equal to about 30,000 T cell genomes. Purified libraries were measured with a Qubit 3.0 fluorometer, size-checked on a Bioanalyzer 2100, and measured again with the KAPA Library Quantification kit. Every immunoSEQ 96-well plate was sequenced on a separate single-read 150-cycle Illumina NextSeq 550 flow cell. The study's own analysis went as follows. The immunoSEQ output contained only junctional sequences without quality scores, so filtering could not match that applied to full-length reads. To assign V/J genes and CDR3, sequences were annotated using PyIR, a Python wrapper for IgBLAST v1.9, with IMGT germline references. Any read was removed if the V/J assignment was weak (E-value above 1e-6), the CDR3 was missing, or the read contained stop codons, out-of-frame junctions, or ambiguous translated residues. V3J clonotypes were defined as sequences sharing an identical inferred V gene, J gene, and CDR3 amino acid sequence. Percentage overlap between repertoires was calculated by dividing the number of shared unique clonotypes by the size of the smaller repertoire. Richness of each repertoire was evaluated using RTK rarefaction, the Chao1 estimator, and Recon v2.1 estimates of unobserved clonotypes. Generation probabilities were computed with OLGA for all TCRbeta clonotypes obtained by the gDNA method from a handful of donors. TCRdb provides this immuneACCESS table in a form limited to in-frame rearrangements. Some clones are lacking; in checked studies, under half of them reflect an unresolved V gene, and why the rest are absent is not known. V, J and clone size derive from that table, while D and trimming were established from the DNA sequence. The sample has 550,000 to 850,000 clones on record, over 55% of them singletons. The top ten hold more than 1.5% of the sample.

Donors were healthy HIV-negative adults with no recently reported acute infections or vaccinations. Only Caucasian adults living in Nashville, Tennessee, USA were represented among the donors. Magnetic negative selection was used to enrich CD4+ T cells, after which naive cells were positively selected on CD45RA and the negative fraction became the memory subset. Blood was collected by leukapheresis, and PBMCs were isolated by Ficoll-Histopaque density gradient centrifugation and then cryopreserved in liquid nitrogen vapor phase. Analytical flow cytometry was used to check the purity and quantity of every magnetically sorted T cell population. Genomic DNA was isolated from each sorted fraction and quantified by UV absorbance on a Nanodrop 2000c. V is clipped by 0 bases and J by 2 bases, and the sequence between their germline boundaries is 5 bases long. The CDR3 sequence holds 13 residues, the cysteine and phenylalanine included. Kept here is only the CDR3 DNA, which spans 39 bases and is read in frame from base 1. The germline V gene (reference sequence) provides CDR1 SGHNT and CDR2 YYREEE.

The sequence is built from TRBV5-4 and TRBJ2-5; the D gene cannot be named for sure. Sequencing was performed on memory CD4+ T cells sorted from blood. Explained via the paper, the cell subset or site label denotes: CD45RA-negative fraction. The receptor's source is a woman aged 30 to 39 in good health. The DNA sequence follows: TGTGCCAGCAGCTTGGGCCCTCAAGAGACCCAGTACTTC. This codes for CASSLGPQETQYF.